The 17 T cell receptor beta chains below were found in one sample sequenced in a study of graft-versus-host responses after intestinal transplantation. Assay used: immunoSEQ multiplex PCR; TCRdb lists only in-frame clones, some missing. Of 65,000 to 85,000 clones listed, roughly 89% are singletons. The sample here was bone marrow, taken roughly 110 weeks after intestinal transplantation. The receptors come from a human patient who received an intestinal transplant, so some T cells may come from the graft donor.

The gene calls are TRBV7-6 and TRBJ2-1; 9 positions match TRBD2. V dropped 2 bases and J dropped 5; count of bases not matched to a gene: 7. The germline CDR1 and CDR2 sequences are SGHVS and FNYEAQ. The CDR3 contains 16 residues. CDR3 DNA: TGTGCCAGCAGCTTAAGAGCGGGAGGTAGGAACAATGAGCAGTTCTTC. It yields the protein CASSLRAGGRNNEQFF.

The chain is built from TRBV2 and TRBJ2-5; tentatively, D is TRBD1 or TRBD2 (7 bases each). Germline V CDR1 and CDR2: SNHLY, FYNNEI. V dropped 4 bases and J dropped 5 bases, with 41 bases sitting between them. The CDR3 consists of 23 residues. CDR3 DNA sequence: TGTGCCAGCAGTGGTACAGGGGACTACAGCAAAACCGAAGACGGTGGTAATCTGGAGACCCAGTACTTC. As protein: CASSGTGDYSKTEDGGNLETQYF.

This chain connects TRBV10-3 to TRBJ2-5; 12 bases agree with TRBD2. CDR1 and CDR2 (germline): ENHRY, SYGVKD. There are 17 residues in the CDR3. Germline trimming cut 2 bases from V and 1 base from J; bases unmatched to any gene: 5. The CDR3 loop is CAISEPSSGRAQETQYF. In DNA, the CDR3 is TGTGCCATCAGTGAGCCTTCTAGCGGGAGGGCCCAAGAGACCCAGTACTTC.

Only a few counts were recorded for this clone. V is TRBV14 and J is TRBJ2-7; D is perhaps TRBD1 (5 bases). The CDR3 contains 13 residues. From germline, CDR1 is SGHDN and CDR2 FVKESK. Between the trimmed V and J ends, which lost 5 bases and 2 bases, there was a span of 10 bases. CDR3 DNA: TGTGCCAGCAGCAGGGGTAGGACCTACGAGCAGTACTTC. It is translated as CASSRGRTYEQYF.

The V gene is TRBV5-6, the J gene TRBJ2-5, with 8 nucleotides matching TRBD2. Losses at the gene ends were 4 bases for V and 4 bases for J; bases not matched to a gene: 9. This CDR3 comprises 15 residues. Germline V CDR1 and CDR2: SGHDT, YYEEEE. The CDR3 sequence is CASSLWGSGGETQYF. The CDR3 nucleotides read TGTGCCAGCAGCCTGTGGGGAAGCGGGGGAGAGACCCAGTACTTC.

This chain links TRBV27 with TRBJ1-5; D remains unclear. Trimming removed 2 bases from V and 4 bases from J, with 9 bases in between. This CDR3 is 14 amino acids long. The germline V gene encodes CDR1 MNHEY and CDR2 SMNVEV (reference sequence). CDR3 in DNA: TGTGCCAGCAGTTTAGTAATGGGGAATCAGCCCCAGCATTTT. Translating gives CASSLVMGNQPQHF.

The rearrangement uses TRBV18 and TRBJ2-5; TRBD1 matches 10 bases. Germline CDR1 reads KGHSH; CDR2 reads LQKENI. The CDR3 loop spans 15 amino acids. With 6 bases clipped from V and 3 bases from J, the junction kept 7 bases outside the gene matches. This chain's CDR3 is CASSPRTGGKETQYF. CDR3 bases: TGTGCCAGCTCGCCTCGGACAGGGGGTAAAGAGACCCAGTACTTC.

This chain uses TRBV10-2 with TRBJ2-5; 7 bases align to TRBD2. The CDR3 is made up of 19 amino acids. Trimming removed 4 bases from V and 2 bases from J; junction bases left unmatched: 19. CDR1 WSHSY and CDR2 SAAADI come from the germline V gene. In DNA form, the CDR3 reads TGCGCCAGCAGTGGGGGTAGGCTGGGAGGGGTGAGGGGACAAGAGACCCAGTACTTC. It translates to CASSGGRLGGVRGQETQYF.

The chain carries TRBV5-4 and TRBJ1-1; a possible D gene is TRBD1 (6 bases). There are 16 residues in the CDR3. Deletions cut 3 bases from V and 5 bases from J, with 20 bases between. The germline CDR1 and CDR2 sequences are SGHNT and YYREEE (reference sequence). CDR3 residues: CASSSQPGARETEAFF. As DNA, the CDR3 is TGTGCCAGCAGCTCGCAACCGGGGGCCCGGGAGACTGAAGCTTTCTTT.

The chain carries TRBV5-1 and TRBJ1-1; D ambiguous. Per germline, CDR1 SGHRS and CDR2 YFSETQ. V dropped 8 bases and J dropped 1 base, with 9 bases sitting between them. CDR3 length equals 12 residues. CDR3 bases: TGCGCCAGTTCAAACGGGAACACTGAAGCTTTCTTT. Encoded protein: CASSNGNTEAFF.

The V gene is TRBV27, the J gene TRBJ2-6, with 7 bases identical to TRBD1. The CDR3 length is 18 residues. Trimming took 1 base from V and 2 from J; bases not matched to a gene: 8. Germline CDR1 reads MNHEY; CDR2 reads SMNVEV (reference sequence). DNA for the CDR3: TGTGCCAGCAGTTTATTGACAGGGTCGTACACTGGGGCCAACGTCCTGACTTTC. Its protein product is CASSLLTGSYTGANVLTF.

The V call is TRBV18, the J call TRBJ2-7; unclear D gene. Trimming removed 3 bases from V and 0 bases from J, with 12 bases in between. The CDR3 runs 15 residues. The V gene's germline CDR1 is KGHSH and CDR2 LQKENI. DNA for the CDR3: TGTGCCAGCTCACCGTCGCCGCTGAGCTCCTACGAGCAGTACTTC. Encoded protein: CASSPSPLSSYEQYF.

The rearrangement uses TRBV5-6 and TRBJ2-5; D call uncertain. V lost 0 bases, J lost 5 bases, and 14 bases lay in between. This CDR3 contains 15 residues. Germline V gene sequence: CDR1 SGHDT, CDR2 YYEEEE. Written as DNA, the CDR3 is TGTGCCAGCAGCTTGGCTGCAGTACTCGTCGAGACCCAGTACTTC. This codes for CASSLAAVLVETQYF.

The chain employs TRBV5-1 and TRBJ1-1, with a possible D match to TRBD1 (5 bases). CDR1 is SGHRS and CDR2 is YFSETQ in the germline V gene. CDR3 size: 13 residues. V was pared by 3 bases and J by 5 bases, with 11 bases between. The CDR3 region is CASSYGGGTEAFF. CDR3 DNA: TGCGCCAGCAGCTATGGCGGGGGAACTGAAGCTTTCTTT.

The CDR3 loop is CASSLAGGISEQYF. CDR3 nucleotide sequence: TGTGCCAGCAGCTTAGCGGGAGGAATAAGCGAGCAGTACTTC. This sequence joins TRBV13 and TRBJ2-7, with 7 bases fitting TRBD2. CDR3 length: 14 residues. The germline V gene has CDR1 PRHDT and CDR2 FYEKMQ (reference sequence). Trimming removed 1 base from V and 6 bases from J; junction bases left unmatched: 6.

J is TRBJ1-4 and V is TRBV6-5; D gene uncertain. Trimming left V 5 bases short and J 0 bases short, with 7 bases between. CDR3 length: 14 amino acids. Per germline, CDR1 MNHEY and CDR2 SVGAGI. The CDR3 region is CASSPQATNEKLFF. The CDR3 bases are TGTGCCAGCAGTCCACAAGCAACTAATGAAAAACTGTTTTTT.

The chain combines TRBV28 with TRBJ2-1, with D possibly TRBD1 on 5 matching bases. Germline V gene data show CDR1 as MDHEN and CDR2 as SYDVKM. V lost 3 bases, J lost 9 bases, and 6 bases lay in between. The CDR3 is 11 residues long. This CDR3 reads CASSFGAEQFF. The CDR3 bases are TGTGCCAGCAGTTTTGGGGCTGAGCAGTTCTTC.